This T cell receptor (beta chain) was obtained from a study of cytomegalovirus exposure and HLA in healthy donors. Study-wide findings and caveats: Prior analysis indicated that the majority of TCR beta V segments exhibited productivity approximately 87% or approximately 30% of the time. Analysis was carried out at a later point, and it linked a missense DCLRE1C variant to TCR beta V- and J-gene trimming.

The ends were cut back, 6 bases at V and 7 bases at J, with 15 bases in the middle. This CDR3 comprises 13 residues. Germline V gives CDR1 MDHEN, CDR2 SYDVKM. In regard to this clone: Its antigen is not known.

In the PCR, 60 Vbeta and 13 Jbeta primers were used. Produced via immunoSEQ multiplex PCR; TCRdb's table is partial and in-frame only. The sample yields some 92,000 clones, under 85% seen once. The source material was PBMCs. The chain uses TRBV28 and TRBJ1-2, with D perhaps TRBD1 (5 bases). The sequence came from a man aged 25-45 years in good health and CMV-seronegative. DNA of the CDR3: TGTGCCAGCAGAGGTACAGGCGGGACTGGCTACACCTTC. Its protein product is CASRGTGGTGYTF.